Listed here are 8 T cell receptor beta chains from one sample, sequenced in a study of blood T cell repertoires in COVID-19. Some clones are missing from TCRdb's copy, which holds only in-frame ones; the method was immunoSEQ multiplex PCR. Here the sample spans around 260,000 clones, more than 85% being singletons. Sequenced sample: peripheral blood. The receptors come from a person in their late teens or twenties with COVID-19, enrolled during active disease.

This clone appeared a single time. The genes are TRBV2 and TRBJ1-4; D perhaps matches TRBD1 (5 bases). Germline CDR1 reads SNHLY; CDR2 reads FYNNEI. The V end was cut by 9 bases, the J end by 4 bases, with 18 bases between. The CDR3 is 15 amino acids. The CDR3 DNA reads TGTGCCAGGGCGGGGGAACAAGGAGTTAATGAAAAACTGTTTTTT. Encoded protein: CARAGEQGVNEKLFF.

J is TRBJ2-7 and V is TRBV29-1; 7 nucleotides match TRBD2. This CDR3 is built from 13 residues. CDR1 is SQVTM, CDR2 ANQGSEA, per germline. Trimming cost V 3 bases and J 3 bases; bases outside gene matches: 5. This chain's CDR3 is CSVDGGSGYEQYF. CDR3 bases: TGCAGCGTTGATGGCGGGAGCGGCTACGAGCAGTACTTC.

J is TRBJ2-1 and V is TRBV29-1, with D perhaps matching TRBD2 (7 bases). V was shortened by 4 bases and J by 4 bases, with 17 bases between the two germline ends. The CDR3 is made up of 15 amino acids. Germline V gene sequence: CDR1 SQVTM, CDR2 ANQGSEA. CDR3 coding DNA: TGCAGCGTTGTGGGGGGCGGGAGTGGGTACAATGAGCAGTTCTTC. Its protein product is CSVVGGGSGYNEQFF.

This clone was found once. V and J are TRBV2 and TRBJ2-3; D is uncertain. Per germline, CDR1 SNHLY and CDR2 FYNNEI. The CDR3 consists of 14 residues. With 5 bases removed from V and 3 bases from J, the gap between germline ends came to 12 bases. This chain's CDR3 is CASSRVLTTDTQYF. For the CDR3, the DNA is TGTGCCAGCAGTCGCGTCCTCACGACAGATACGCAGTATTTT.

The gene calls are TRBV6-1 and TRBJ2-3, with 9 nucleotides matching TRBD2. CDR1 is MNHNS, CDR2 SASEGT, per germline. The CDR3 is made up of 18 amino acids. The V and J ends lost 1 base and 0 bases, in that order; junction bases with no gene match: 8. This CDR3 reads CASSEGSGRGASTDTQYF. CDR3 coding DNA: TGTGCCAGCAGTGAAGGTAGCGGGAGAGGGGCTAGCACAGATACGCAGTATTTT.

The genes are TRBV5-1 and TRBJ2-2; D is perhaps TRBD1 (5 bases). This CDR3 comprises 15 residues. In germline, CDR1 is SGHRS, CDR2 YFSETQ. Trimming removed 5 bases at V and 5 bases at J, with 16 bases between. CDR3 residues: CASRRQGVWTGELFF. In nucleotides, the CDR3 is TGCGCCAGCAGGAGGCAGGGTGTATGGACCGGGGAGCTGTTTTTT.

The chain employs TRBV28 and TRBJ2-5, with 10 bases lining up with TRBD1. The CDR3 length is 15 residues. The germline V gene encodes CDR1 MDHEN and CDR2 SYDVKM. The trim removed 7 bases at V and 3 bases at J, leaving 8 bases unmatched. This chain's CDR3 is CASTTSGTGEETQYF. In DNA, the CDR3 is TGTGCCAGCACCACCTCCGGGACAGGGGAAGAGACCCAGTACTTC.

The V gene is TRBV5-1, the J gene TRBJ2-1; 9 positions agree with TRBD1. The CDR3 is 14 amino acids. V lost 3 bases and J lost 5; bases outside the gene matches: 3. Germline-derived CDR1 and CDR2 are SGHRS and YFSETQ. In DNA form, the CDR3 reads TGCGCCAGCAGCTCACAGGGGGCGGACAATGAGCAGTTCTTC. Encoded protein: CASSSQGADNEQFF.